Each of the 31 T cell receptor beta chains below was sequenced from the same sample in a study of T cells after yellow fever vaccination. TCRdb ran MiXCR on the 5' RACE reads and lists one entry per CDR3 protein. In the table there are about 360,000 distinct CDR3 sequences, around 6.4% of which are singletons. The sample consisted of PBMCs, taken 5 days after the yellow fever booster vaccination. These receptor sequences come from a young man who received the YFV17D yellow fever vaccine.

The V gene is TRBV20-1, the J gene TRBJ1-5; 10 nucleotides line up with TRBD1. V lost 6 bases and J lost 5; bases outside the gene matches: 4. CDR1 is DFQATT, CDR2 SNEGSKA, per germline (reference sequence). The CDR3 contains 13 residues. CDR3 region: CSATGTGDQPQHF. The DNA of the CDR3 is TGCAGTGCGACGGGGACAGGGGATCAGCCCCAGCATTTT.

This clonotype occurred a few times. This chain joins TRBV19 and TRBJ2-1, with D possibly being TRBD1 or TRBD2 (5 bases each). The germline CDR1 and CDR2 sequences are LNHDA and SQIVND (reference sequence). This CDR3 spans 14 amino acids. V shed 3 bases and J shed 9 bases, with 15 bases lying between them. CDR3 protein: CASSIGPLGGEQFF. The CDR3 bases are TGTGCCAGTAGTATTGGGCCTCTTGGGGGTGAGCAGTTCTTC.

This clonotype appeared a few times. This sequence joins TRBV18 and TRBJ2-4, with D perhaps TRBD2 (6 bases). CDR1 and CDR2 from the germline V gene are KGHSH and LQKENI. The V end was cut by 1 base, the J end by 9 bases, with 7 bases between. The CDR3 has 12 residues. The DNA for the CDR3 is TGTGCCAGCTCACCACGGAGGGGCATTCAGTACTTC. Protein: CASSPRRGIQYF.

This clonotype was recorded a few times. CDR3 region: CANSRGTTYYNSPLHF. CDR3 DNA sequence: TGTGCCAATTCTAGGGGTACCACCTATTATAATTCACCCCTCCACTTT. The rearrangement joins TRBV27 to TRBJ1-6, with D possibly being TRBD1 (5 bases). The CDR3 is 16 amino acids. Germline values: CDR1 MNHEY, CDR2 SMNVEV (reference sequence). V was trimmed by 10 bases and J by 4 bases, leaving 20 bases between them.

V is TRBV12-3 or TRBV12-4 and J is TRBJ2-1; 8 bases fit TRBD1. The CDR3 runs 16 residues. J gave up 2 bases and V 5 bases, and 8 bases lay outside the gene matches. The CDR3 loop is CASSPRPGGAYNEQFF. Written as DNA, the CDR3 is TGTGCCAGCAGTCCGAGACCAGGGGGCGCCTACAATGAGCAGTTCTTC.

The chain combines TRBV28 with TRBJ2-1, with 14 nucleotides matching TRBD2. J gave up 12 bases and V 6 bases, and 10 bases lay outside the gene matches. Germline V CDR1 and CDR2: MDHEN, SYDVKM. The CDR3 has 15 residues. The CDR3 DNA sequence: TGTGCCAGCAGCCCGGGACTAGCGGGAGTGGGTGGGCAGTTCTTC. This encodes CASSPGLAGVGGQFF. Complete variable domain (other parts from reference TRBV28 and TRBJ2-1): DVKVTQSSRYLVKRTGEKVFLECVQDMDHENMFWYRQDPGLGLRLIYFSYDVKMKEKGDIPEGYSVSREKKERFSLILESASTNQTSMYLCASSPGLAGVGGQFFGPGTRLTVL.

This chain uses TRBV18 with TRBJ2-1, with a tentative D call TRBD1 (5 bases). Germline V gives CDR1 KGHSH, CDR2 LQKENI. Trimming took off 6 bases at V and 0 bases at J, with 12 bases between the two ends. The CDR3 is 15 amino acids. The CDR3 bases are TGTGCCAGCTCTGTGGCTGGGGCCTCCTACAATGAGCAGTTCTTC. Its translation is CASSVAGASYNEQFF.

The J gene is TRBJ1-1, the V gene TRBV18, with 7 bases fitting TRBD1. The CDR3 runs 15 residues. V shed 3 bases, J shed 1 base, and the junction held 5 bases outside the gene matches. Germline V gene data show CDR1 as KGHSH and CDR2 as LQKENI. CDR3 sequence reads: CASSPPGTANTEAFF. The CDR3 DNA is TGTGCCAGCTCACCCCCCGGGACAGCGAACACTGAAGCTTTCTTT.

This clonotype occurred many times. The genes are TRBV27 and TRBJ1-5; the D is unclear. V shed 0 bases and J shed 4 bases, with 10 bases lying between them. Germline V gene lookup returns CDR1 MNHEY and CDR2 SMNVEV (reference sequence). The CDR3 contains 15 residues. The CDR3 DNA reads TGTGCCAGCAGTTTATCAACGACGGCTAATCAGCCCCAGCATTTT. Translation: CASSLSTTANQPQHF.

This clonotype has more than one count but fewer than ten. V usage is TRBV13 and J usage is TRBJ2-7; tentative D call: TRBD2 (6 bases). The CDR3 is 14 amino acids. Germline CDR1 reads PRHDT; CDR2 reads FYEKMQ (reference sequence). Deletions cut 5 bases from V and 2 bases from J, with 13 bases between. The DNA of the CDR3 is TGTGCCAGCAGCCCATCTAGCGACCCCTACGAGCAGTACTTC. Its protein product is CASSPSSDPYEQYF.

This clonotype was counted at least ten times. The chain is built from TRBV7-2 and TRBJ2-7, with 11 positions matching TRBD2. Germline CDR1 and CDR2: SGHTA and FQGNSA. The CDR3 extends over 14 amino acids. V lost 3 bases to trimming and J lost 6 bases; unmatched junction nucleotides: 4. The CDR3 sequence is CASSLGLAVTEQYF. The CDR3 bases are TGTGCCAGCAGCTTGGGACTAGCGGTTACCGAGCAGTACTTC.

The chain uses TRBV5-1 and TRBJ2-5, with TRBD1 identical over 9 bases. Germline V gene lookup returns CDR1 SGHRS and CDR2 YFSETQ. The CDR3 consists of 14 residues. V lost 3 bases to trimming and J lost 5 bases; unmatched junction nucleotides: 5. The CDR3 loop is CASSSQGTGETQYF. The CDR3, as DNA: TGCGCCAGCAGCTCCCAGGGGACAGGGGAGACCCAGTACTTC.

The J gene is TRBJ2-7, the V gene TRBV20-1; 11 nucleotides align to TRBD1. V gave up 0 bases and J gave up 6 bases; unmatched junction bases: 7. Germline CDR1 DFQATT, CDR2 SNEGSKA (reference sequence). This CDR3 is 15 amino acids long. The DNA for the CDR3 is TGCAGTGCTAGAGACGGACAGGGGGCGCCGGGCGAGCAGTACTTC. This translates into CSARDGQGAPGEQYF.

In this sample, this clonotype turned up many times. The chain combines TRBV20-1 with TRBJ2-7; 10 bases fit TRBD2. The V gene's germline CDR1 is DFQATT and CDR2 SNEGSKA (reference sequence). With V trimmed by 6 bases and J by 4 bases, 6 bases remained unmatched. This CDR3 comprises 13 residues. The CDR3 region has the DNA TGCAGTGCCCCAGCGGGAGGGCCATACGAGCAGTACTTC. The encoded protein is CSAPAGGPYEQYF.

This clonotype came up a few times. The chain carries TRBV12-5 and TRBJ2-7; 7 bases align to TRBD2. The CDR3 runs to 16 residues. The J segment lost 3 bases and the V segment lost 3 bases, leaving 11 bases of the junction unmatched. Germline V lookup: CDR1 LGHNT, CDR2 FRNRAP. DNA for the CDR3: TGTGCTAGTGGTTTTGGCGTCGACGGCGGGAGCTACGAGCAGTACTTC. Encoded protein: CASGFGVDGGSYEQYF.

The chain employs TRBV6-2 or TRBV6-3 and TRBJ2-7; 10 bases line up with TRBD2. The CDR3 has 14 amino acids. Germline V gene data show CDR1 as MNHEY and CDR2 as SVGEGT. After removal of 2 bases from V and 12 bases from J, the junction contained 10 bases not matched to a gene. The CDR3 here is CASSYPGLASERYF. The CDR3 DNA follows: TGTGCCAGCAGTTACCCGGGACTAGCGTCTGAACGGTACTTC.

Only a few counts were recorded for this clonotype. This sequence joins TRBV18 and TRBJ2-5; no clear D gene. Germline loops: CDR1 KGHSH, CDR2 LQKENI. The CDR3 length is 12 residues. V was pared by 3 bases and J by 4 bases, with 6 bases between. CDR3 sequence reads: CASSPMGETQYF. CDR3 coding DNA: TGTGCCAGCTCACCGATGGGAGAGACCCAGTACTTC.

This clonotype has a handful of counts. V and J are TRBV20-1 and TRBJ2-5; TRBD2 matches at 11 bases. CDR3 length: 20 amino acids. V lost 5 bases and J lost 5; bases outside the gene matches: 25. CDR1 DFQATT and CDR2 SNEGSKA come from the germline V gene (reference sequence). Written as DNA, the CDR3 is TGCAGTGCTCCGGGAGGGAGTATTAGCGGGAGGGCCTGGGGGTCGGAGACCCAGTACTTC. The encoded protein is CSAPGGSISGRAWGSETQYF.

In this sample, this clonotype turned up many times. The chain has TRBV9 and TRBJ2-5; 9 positions match TRBD2. J was trimmed by 2 bases and V by 0 bases; bases with no gene match: 5. Germline loops: CDR1 SGDLS, CDR2 YYNGEE. The CDR3 sequence is 16 residues long. The CDR3 reads CASSVGAGLAQETQYF. DNA for the CDR3: TGTGCCAGCAGCGTAGGGGCGGGACTAGCTCAAGAGACCCAGTACTTC.

This clonotype showed up many times. The V call is TRBV29-1, the J call TRBJ2-5; possible D gene TRBD2, 5 bases. The CDR3 is 14 amino acids. V was pared by 3 bases and J by 5 bases, with 16 bases between. From germline, CDR1 is SQVTM and CDR2 ANQGSEA. CDR3 amino acids: CSVDLPGRRETQYF. CDR3 nucleotides: TGCAGCGTTGACCTTCCGGGTAGGAGGGAGACCCAGTACTTC. Complete variable domain (other parts from reference TRBV29-1 and TRBJ2-5): SAVISQKPSRDICQRGTSLTIQCQVDSQVTMMFWYRQQPGQSLTLIATANQGSEATYESGFVIDKFPISRPNLTFSTLTVSNMSPEDSSIYLCSVDLPGRRETQYFGPGTRLLVL.

This rearrangement joins TRBV29-1 to TRBJ2-1; TRBD2 aligns across 12 bases. The CDR3 runs 15 residues. V lost 4 bases to trimming and J lost 9 bases; unmatched junction nucleotides: 10. Germline CDR1 SQVTM, CDR2 ANQGSEA. The DNA of the CDR3 is TGCAGCGTTGGAAGCCTAGCGGGAGGGGGGAGTGAGCAGTTCTTC. It specifies CSVGSLAGGGSEQFF.

V usage is TRBV29-1 and J usage is TRBJ2-5, with D possibly being TRBD1 (6 bases). The CDR3 spans 12 residues. Germline V CDR1 and CDR2: SQVTM, ANQGSEA. Trimming took off 5 bases at V and 3 bases at J, with 10 bases between the two ends. CDR3 protein: CSVTRQEETQYF. In nucleotides, the CDR3 is TGCAGCGTTACGAGACAGGAAGAGACCCAGTACTTC.

The V gene is TRBV3-1, the J gene TRBJ2-3; TRBD1 is a possible D gene (5 bases). This CDR3 contains 14 residues. Germline V lookup: CDR1 LGHDT, CDR2 YNNKEL (reference sequence). V was cut by 0 bases and J by 4 bases, with 8 bases left in between. The CDR3 here is CASSQDVGPDTQYF. The CDR3 nucleotides are TGTGCCAGCAGCCAAGACGTGGGGCCAGATACGCAGTATTTT.

This clonotype was counted many times. This rearrangement joins TRBV7-8 to TRBJ1-1, with D unclear. This CDR3 is built from 13 residues. Germline CDR1 reads SGHVS; CDR2 reads FQNEAQ. Trimming pared 0 bases from V and 11 bases from J, leaving 13 bases between. The CDR3 reads CASSLARFDRAFF. The CDR3 DNA reads as TGTGCCAGCAGCTTAGCGCGTTTCGATAGGGCTTTCTTT.

On this clonotype: Compared with germline, one end of the junction differs, possibly owing to a read error. This rearrangement joins TRBV30 to TRBJ2-5; 11 bases are shared with TRBD1. Germline values: CDR1 GTSNPN, CDR2 SVGIG (reference sequence). This CDR3 has 14 residues. The CDR3 protein is CTWGTGGSQETQYF. In DNA, the CDR3 is TGTACCTGGGGGACAGGGGGGTCCCAAGAGACCCAGTACTTC.

The sample holds a few counts of this clonotype. This rearrangement joins TRBV7-6 to TRBJ2-2; D is uncertain. V shed 2 bases and J shed 0 bases, with 10 bases lying between them. CDR3 length: 16 residues. Germline V gene sequence: CDR1 SGHVS, CDR2 FNYEAQ. CDR3 nucleotides: TGTGCCAGCAGCTTATTGGTTGCAGCGAACACCGGGGAGCTGTTTTTT. Translating gives CASSLLVAANTGELFF.

The J gene is TRBJ1-5, the V gene TRBV20-1; 8 nucleotides align to TRBD1. CDR3 length: 15 residues. With V trimmed by 4 bases and J by 7 bases, 12 bases remained unmatched. The germline V gene encodes CDR1 DFQATT and CDR2 SNEGSKA (reference sequence). This CDR3 is CSATKDRGLGQPQHF. The CDR3 nucleotides read TGCAGTGCTACAAAAGACAGGGGATTGGGGCAGCCCCAGCATTTT.

A few counts support this clonotype. The chain links TRBV27 to TRBJ1-2, with D perhaps TRBD1 (5 bases). The CDR3 contains 13 residues. The V gene's germline CDR1 is MNHEY and CDR2 SMNVEV (reference sequence). Between the trimmed V and J ends, which lost 6 bases and 4 bases, there was a span of 12 bases. The CDR3 DNA reads as TGTGCCAGCAGATCAGGGCCCTCCTATGGCTACACCTTC. Translation gives CASRSGPSYGYTF.

For the CDR3, the DNA is TGTGCCAGCAGCCTAGGACTAGCGGGAGATACCGGGGAGCTGTTTTTT. Its translation is CASSLGLAGDTGELFF. V usage is TRBV3-1 and J usage is TRBJ2-2; 13 bases align to TRBD2. The CDR3 is 16 amino acids. The germline CDR1 and CDR2 sequences are LGHDT and YNNKEL (reference sequence). V shed 4 bases and J 5 bases; nucleotides not matched to a gene: 4.

The rearrangement joins TRBV3-1 to TRBJ1-2, with TRBD1 matching 7 bases. From germline, CDR1 is LGHDT and CDR2 YNNKEL (reference sequence). CDR3 length: 13 amino acids. Trimming cost V 4 bases and J 8 bases; bases outside gene matches: 7. This CDR3 reads CASSLLGGGGYTF. The DNA of the CDR3 is TGTGCCAGCAGCCTTTTAGGGGGCGGCGGCTACACCTTC.

This rearrangement joins TRBV18 to TRBJ2-5; 14 bases align to TRBD2. The CDR3 spans 18 residues. Per the germline V gene, CDR1 is KGHSH and CDR2 is LQKENI. V lost 1 base and J lost 4; bases outside the gene matches: 8. CDR3 region: CASSPRSGTSGSGETQYF. DNA of the CDR3: TGTGCCAGCTCACCACGATCAGGGACTAGCGGGAGTGGAGAGACCCAGTACTTC.